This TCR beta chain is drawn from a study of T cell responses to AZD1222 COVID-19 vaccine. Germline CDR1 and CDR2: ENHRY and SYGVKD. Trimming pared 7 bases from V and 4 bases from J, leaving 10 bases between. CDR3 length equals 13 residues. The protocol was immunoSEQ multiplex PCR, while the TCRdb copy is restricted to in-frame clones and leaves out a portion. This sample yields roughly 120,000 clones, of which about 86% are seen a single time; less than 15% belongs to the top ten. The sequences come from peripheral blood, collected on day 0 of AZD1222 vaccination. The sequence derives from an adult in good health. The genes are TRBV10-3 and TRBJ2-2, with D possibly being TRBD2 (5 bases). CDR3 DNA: TGTGCCATCACCCGCGCGGGCACCGGGGAGCTGTTTTTT. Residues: CAITRAGTGELFF.